The 5 T cell receptor beta chains below come from one sample, sequenced in a study of blood T cell repertoires in COVID-19. Profiling relied on immunoSEQ multiplex PCR, and the TCRdb table lists in-frame clones only, not all of them. The table includes 200,000 to 300,000 clones, about 79% detected once. The sample consisted of peripheral blood. The receptors originated from a middle-aged man who had recovered from COVID-19.

The genes are TRBV7-9 and TRBJ2-7; tentative D call: TRBD1 (6 bases). CDR3 length equals 14 residues. V lost 1 base, J lost 5 bases, and 12 bases lay in between. Germline V CDR1 and CDR2: SEHNR, FQNEAQ (reference sequence). CDR3 nucleotide sequence: TGTGCCAGCAGCTTAGGGGGAAGGGGGAACGAGCAGTACTTC. It codes for CASSLGGRGNEQYF.

This clone was counted a single time. The chain carries TRBV7-9 and TRBJ1-2; D ambiguous. From germline, CDR1 is SEHNR and CDR2 FQNEAQ (reference sequence). Trimming shortened V by 5 bases and J by 5 bases, and 6 bases separated the two germline ends. This CDR3 region has 11 residues. CDR3 sequence (DNA): TGTGCCAGCAGCCCCGGGTATGGCTACACCTTC. The encoded protein is CASSPGYGYTF.

This clone appeared a single time. This chain links TRBV2 with TRBJ2-5, with D possibly being TRBD1 (6 bases). V was pared by 7 bases and J by 4 bases, with 13 bases between. The germline V gene has CDR1 SNHLY and CDR2 FYNNEI. The CDR3 has 13 residues. The chain's CDR3 is CASKSQGPETQYF. The CDR3 DNA follows: TGTGCCAGCAAGTCCCAGGGGCCAGAGACCCAGTACTTC.

The chain couples TRBV2 to TRBJ1-3; 8 nucleotides match TRBD1. Germline values: CDR1 SNHLY, CDR2 FYNNEI. The CDR3 is 18 residues long. V shed 3 bases, J shed 2 bases, and the junction held 12 bases outside the gene matches. For the CDR3, the DNA is TGTGCCAGCAGTGACATCCTACCCGACAGGGGACCTGGAAACACCATATATTTT. Translation gives CASSDILPDRGPGNTIYF.

The rearrangement uses TRBV11-3 and TRBJ2-3; D gene unclear. V gave up 1 base and J gave up 5 bases, with 7 bases separating them. CDR3 length: 13 residues. Germline V gives CDR1 SGHNT, CDR2 YENEEA. CDR3 DNA sequence: TGTGCCAGCAGCTTAGGCTACGGAGATACGCAGTATTTT. It specifies CASSLGYGDTQYF.